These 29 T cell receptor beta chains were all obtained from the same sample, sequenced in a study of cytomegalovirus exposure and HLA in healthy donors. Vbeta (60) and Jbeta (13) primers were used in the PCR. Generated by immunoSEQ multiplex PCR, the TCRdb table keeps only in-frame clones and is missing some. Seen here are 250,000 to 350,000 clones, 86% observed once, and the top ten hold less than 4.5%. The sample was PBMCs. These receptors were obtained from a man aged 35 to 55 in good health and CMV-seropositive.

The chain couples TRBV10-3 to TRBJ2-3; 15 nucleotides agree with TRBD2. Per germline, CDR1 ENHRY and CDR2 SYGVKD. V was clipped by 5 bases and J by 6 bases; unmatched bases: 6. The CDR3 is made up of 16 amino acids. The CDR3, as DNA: TGTGCCATCAGTCAGAGGGGACTAGCGGGAGGTGATACGCAGTATTTT. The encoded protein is CAISQRGLAGGDTQYF.

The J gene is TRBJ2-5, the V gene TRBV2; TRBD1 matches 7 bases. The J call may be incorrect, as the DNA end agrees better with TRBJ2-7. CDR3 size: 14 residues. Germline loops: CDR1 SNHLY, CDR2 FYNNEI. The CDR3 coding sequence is TGTGCCAGCAAATTGACAGGGTGGTCCTACGAGCAGTACTTC. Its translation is CASKLTGWSYEQYF.

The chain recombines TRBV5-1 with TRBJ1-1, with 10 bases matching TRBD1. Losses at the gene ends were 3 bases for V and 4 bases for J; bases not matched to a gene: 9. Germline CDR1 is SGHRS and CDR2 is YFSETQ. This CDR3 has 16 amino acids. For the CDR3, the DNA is TGCGCCAGCAGCTCACGTCGACGGACAGGGGGCACTGAAGCTTTCTTT. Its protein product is CASSSRRRTGGTEAFF.

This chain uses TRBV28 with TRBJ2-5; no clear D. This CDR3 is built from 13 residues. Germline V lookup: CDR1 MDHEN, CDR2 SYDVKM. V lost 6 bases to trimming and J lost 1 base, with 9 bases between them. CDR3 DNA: TGTGCCAGCAGCCACAGACCCCAAGAGACCCAGTACTTC. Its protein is CASSHRPQETQYF.

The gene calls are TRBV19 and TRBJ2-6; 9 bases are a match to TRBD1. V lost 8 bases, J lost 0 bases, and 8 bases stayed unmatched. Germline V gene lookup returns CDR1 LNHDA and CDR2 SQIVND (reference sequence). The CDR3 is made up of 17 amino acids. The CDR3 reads CASRLGQGSSGANVLTF. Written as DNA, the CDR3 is TGTGCCAGTCGGTTAGGACAGGGGAGCTCTGGGGCCAACGTCCTGACTTTC.

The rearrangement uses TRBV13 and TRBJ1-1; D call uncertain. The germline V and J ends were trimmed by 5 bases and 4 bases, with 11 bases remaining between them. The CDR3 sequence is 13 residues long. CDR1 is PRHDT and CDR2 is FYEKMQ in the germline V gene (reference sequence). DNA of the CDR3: TGTGCCAGCAGCCGAGCCCCGGGCACTGAAGCTTTCTTT. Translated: CASSRAPGTEAFF.

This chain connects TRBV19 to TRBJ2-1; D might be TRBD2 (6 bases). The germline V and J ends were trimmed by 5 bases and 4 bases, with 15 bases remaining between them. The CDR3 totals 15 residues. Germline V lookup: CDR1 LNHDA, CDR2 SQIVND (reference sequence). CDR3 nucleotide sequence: TGTGCCAGTAGTCCTCCGGGACTTCAATACAATGAGCAGTTCTTC. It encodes CASSPPGLQYNEQFF.

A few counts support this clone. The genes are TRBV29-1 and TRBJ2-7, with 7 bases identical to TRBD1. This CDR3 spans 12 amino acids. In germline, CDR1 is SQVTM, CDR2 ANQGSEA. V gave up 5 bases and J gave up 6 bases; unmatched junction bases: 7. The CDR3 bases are TGCAGCGTTTCTTCGACAGGGAGCGAGCAGTACTTC. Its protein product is CSVSSTGSEQYF.

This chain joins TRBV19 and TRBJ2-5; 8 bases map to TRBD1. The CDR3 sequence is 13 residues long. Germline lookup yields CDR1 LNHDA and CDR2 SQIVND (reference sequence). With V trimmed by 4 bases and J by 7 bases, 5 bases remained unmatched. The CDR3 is CASSTQGGATQYF. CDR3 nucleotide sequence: TGTGCCAGTAGTACACAGGGGGGAGCGACCCAGTACTTC.

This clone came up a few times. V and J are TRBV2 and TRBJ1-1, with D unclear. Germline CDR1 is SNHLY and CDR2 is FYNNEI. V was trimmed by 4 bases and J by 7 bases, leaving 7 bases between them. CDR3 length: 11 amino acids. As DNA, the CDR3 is TGTGCCAGCAGTGCCCTAAATGAAGCTTTCTTT. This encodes CASSALNEAFF. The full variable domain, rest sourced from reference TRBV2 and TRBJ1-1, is EPEVTQTPSHQVTQMGQEVILRCVPISNHLYFYWYRQILGQKVEFLVSFYNNEISEKSEIFDDQFSVERPDGSNFTLKIRSTKLEDSAMYFCASSALNEAFFGQGTRLTVV.

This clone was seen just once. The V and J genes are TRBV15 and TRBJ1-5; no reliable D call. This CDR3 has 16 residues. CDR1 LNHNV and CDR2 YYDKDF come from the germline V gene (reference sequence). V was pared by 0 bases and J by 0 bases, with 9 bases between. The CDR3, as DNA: TGTGCCACCAGCAGAGATTACCAGATTAGCAATCAGCCCCAGCATTTT. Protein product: CATSRDYQISNQPQHF. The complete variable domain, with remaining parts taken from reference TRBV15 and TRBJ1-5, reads DAMVIQNPRYQVTQFGKPVTLSCSQTLNHNVMYWYQQKSSQAPKLLFHYYDKDFNNEADTPDNFQSRRPNTSFCFLDIRSPGLGDTAMYLCATSRDYQISNQPQHFGDGTRLSIL.

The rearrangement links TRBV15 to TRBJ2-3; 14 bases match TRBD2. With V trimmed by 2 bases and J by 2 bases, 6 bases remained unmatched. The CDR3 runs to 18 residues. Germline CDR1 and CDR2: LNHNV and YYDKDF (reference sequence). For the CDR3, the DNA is TGTGCCACCAGCAGACCGGGACTAGCGGGAGATAACACAGATACGCAGTATTTT. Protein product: CATSRPGLAGDNTDTQYF. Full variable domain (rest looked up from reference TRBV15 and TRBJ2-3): DAMVIQNPRYQVTQFGKPVTLSCSQTLNHNVMYWYQQKSSQAPKLLFHYYDKDFNNEADTPDNFQSRRPNTSFCFLDIRSPGLGDTAMYLCATSRPGLAGDNTDTQYFGPGTRLTVL.

In nucleotides, the CDR3 is TGCGCCAGCAGCTTGGGGACTAGCGGGAGTGGGGGCACAGATACGCAGTATTTT. Protein sequence: CASSLGTSGSGGTDTQYF. The chain couples TRBV5-1 to TRBJ2-3; 13 bases are shared with TRBD2. There are 18 residues in the CDR3. Unmatched junction bases numbered 5, after V lost 0 bases and J lost 1 base. Germline V gene data show CDR1 as SGHRS and CDR2 as YFSETQ.

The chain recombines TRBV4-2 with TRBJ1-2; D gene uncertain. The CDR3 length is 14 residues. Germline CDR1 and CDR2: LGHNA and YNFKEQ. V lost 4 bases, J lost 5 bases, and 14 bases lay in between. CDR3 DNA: TGTGCCAGCAGCCCCCCCGGGAACGTATATGGCTACACCTTC. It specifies CASSPPGNVYGYTF.

The CDR3 DNA is TGCGCCAGCAGCCAAACAGGGTACGGCTATGGCTACACCTTC. The encoded protein is CASSQTGYGYGYTF. This chain connects TRBV4-1 to TRBJ1-2; D possibly corresponds to TRBD1 (6 bases). The CDR3 is made up of 14 amino acids. The germline gives CDR1 MGHRA, CDR2 YSYEKL. V was trimmed by 2 bases and J by 4 bases, leaving 11 bases between them.

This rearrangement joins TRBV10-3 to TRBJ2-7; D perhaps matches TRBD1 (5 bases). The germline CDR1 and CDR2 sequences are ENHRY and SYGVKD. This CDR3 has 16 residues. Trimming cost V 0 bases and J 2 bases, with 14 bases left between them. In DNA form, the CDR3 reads TGTGCCATCAGTGAGTCGGGTGGGCAGGGAACCTACGAGCAGTACTTC. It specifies CAISESGGQGTYEQYF.

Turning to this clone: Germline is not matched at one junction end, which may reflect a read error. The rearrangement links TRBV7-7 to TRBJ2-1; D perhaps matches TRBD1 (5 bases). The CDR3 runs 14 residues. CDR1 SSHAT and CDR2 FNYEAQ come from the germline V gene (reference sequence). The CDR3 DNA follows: TGTGCTAGCAGCGCCGTGGGGCAGGCCAATCAGCAGTTCTTC. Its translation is CASSAVGQANQQFF.

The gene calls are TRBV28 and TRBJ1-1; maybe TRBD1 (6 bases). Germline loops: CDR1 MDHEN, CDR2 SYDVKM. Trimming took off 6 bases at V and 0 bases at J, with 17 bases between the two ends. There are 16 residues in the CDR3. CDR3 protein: CASRLAGADMNTEAFF. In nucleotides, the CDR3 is TGTGCCAGCAGGTTGGCAGGGGCGGACATGAACACTGAAGCTTTCTTT.

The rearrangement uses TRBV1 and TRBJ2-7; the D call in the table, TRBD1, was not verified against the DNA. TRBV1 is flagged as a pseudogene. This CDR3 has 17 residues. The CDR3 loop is CTSSQDMAAGGFCEQYF. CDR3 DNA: TGCACCAGCAGCCAAGATATGGCGGCAGGGGGCTTTTGTGAGCAGTACTTC.

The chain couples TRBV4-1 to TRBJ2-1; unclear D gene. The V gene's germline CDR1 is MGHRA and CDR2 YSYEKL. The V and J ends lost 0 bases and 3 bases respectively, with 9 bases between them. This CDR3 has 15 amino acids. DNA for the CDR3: TGCGCCAGCAGCCAAGACGCACTACACTACAATGAGCAGTTCTTC. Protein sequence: CASSQDALHYNEQFF.

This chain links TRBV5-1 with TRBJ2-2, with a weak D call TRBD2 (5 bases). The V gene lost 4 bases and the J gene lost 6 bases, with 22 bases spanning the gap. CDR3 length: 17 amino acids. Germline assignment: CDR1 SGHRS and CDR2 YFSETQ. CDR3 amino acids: CASSLDKDFLISGELFF. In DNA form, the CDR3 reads TGCGCCAGCAGCCTCGATAAGGACTTCCTTATCTCCGGGGAGCTGTTTTTT.

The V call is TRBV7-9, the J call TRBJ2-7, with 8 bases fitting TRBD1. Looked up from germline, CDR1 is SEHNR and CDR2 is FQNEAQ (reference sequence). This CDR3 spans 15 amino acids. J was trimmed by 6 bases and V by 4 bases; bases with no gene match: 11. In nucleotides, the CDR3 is TGTGCCAGCAGCTCCCGCCCCGGACAGGGCGCCGAGCAGTACTTC. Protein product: CASSSRPGQGAEQYF.

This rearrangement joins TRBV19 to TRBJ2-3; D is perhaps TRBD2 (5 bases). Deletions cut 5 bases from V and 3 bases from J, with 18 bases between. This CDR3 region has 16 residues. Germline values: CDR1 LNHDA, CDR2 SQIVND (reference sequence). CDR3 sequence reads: CASSPSSGARTDTQYF. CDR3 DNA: TGTGCCAGTAGTCCAAGCAGCGGTGCGCGGACAGATACGCAGTATTTT.

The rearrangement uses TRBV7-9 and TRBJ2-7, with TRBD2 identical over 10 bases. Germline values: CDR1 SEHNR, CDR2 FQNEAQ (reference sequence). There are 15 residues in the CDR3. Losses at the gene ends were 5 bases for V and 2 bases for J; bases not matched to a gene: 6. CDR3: CASSTGTSEPYEQYF. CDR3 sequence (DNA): TGTGCCAGCAGCACCGGGACTAGCGAACCCTACGAGCAGTACTTC. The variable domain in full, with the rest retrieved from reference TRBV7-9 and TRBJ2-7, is DTGVSQNPRHKITKRGQNVTFRCDPISEHNRLYWYRQTLGQGPEFLTYFQNEAQLEKSRLLSDRFSAERPKGSFSTLEIQRTEQGDSAMYLCASSTGTSEPYEQYFGPGTRLTVT.

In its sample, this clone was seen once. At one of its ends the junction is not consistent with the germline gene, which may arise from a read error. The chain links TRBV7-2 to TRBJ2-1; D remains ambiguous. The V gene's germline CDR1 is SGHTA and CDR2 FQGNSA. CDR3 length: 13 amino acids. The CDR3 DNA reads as TGTGCCAGCAGCTCCGTCTCCCACAATGAGCAGTTCTTC. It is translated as CASSSVSHNEQFF.

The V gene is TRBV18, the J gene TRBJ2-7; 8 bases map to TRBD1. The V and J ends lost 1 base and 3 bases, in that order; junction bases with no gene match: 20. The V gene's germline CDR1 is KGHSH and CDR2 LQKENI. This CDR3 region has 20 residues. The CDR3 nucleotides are TGTGCCAGCTCACCACGCAGGGGGCGAAAAAGTTTGGAAGTCTACTACGAGCAGTACTTC. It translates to CASSPRRGRKSLEVYYEQYF.

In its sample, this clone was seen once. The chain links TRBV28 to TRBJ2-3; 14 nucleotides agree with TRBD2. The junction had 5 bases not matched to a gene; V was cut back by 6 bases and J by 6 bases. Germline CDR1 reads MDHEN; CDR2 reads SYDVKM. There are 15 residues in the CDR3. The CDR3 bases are TGTGCCAGCAGGCAGGGACTAGCGGGAGAGGATACGCAGTATTTT. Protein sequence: CASRQGLAGEDTQYF.

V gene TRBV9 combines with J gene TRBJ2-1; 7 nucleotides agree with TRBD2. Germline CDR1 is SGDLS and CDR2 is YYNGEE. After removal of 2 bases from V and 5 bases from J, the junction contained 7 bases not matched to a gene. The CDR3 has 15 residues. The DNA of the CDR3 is TGTGCCAGCAGCGTGGCGGGAGATCCCCACAATGAGCAGTTCTTC. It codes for CASSVAGDPHNEQFF.

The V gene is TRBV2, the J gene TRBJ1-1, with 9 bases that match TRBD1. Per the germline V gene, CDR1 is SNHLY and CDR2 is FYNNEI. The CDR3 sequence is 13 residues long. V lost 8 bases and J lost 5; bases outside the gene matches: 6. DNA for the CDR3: TGTGCCAGCTCGGGACAGGGAGGGACTGAAGCTTTCTTT. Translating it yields CASSGQGGTEAFF.